In its sample, the clone carrying this TCR beta chain was seen a few times. This specimen belongs to a study of blood T cell repertoires in COVID-19. Whole-study context: The origin of the acute and convalescent COVID-19 samples was the United States, Italy and Spain. Nucleic acid was either cDNA or gDNA, and it came from T cells, B-cell-depleted T cells, or PBMCs.

As originally analysed: How many nucleated cells were present was estimated from reference gene primer amplification. The repertoire was sequenced with immunoSEQ multiplex PCR; TCRdb's copy has only in-frame clones and lacks some. V, J and clone size were drawn from that table, and D and trimming were deduced from the DNA. The sample carries about 20,000 clones, approximately 88% recorded once. V trimming: 4 bases; J trimming: 1 base; junction bases outside the gene matches: 14. This CDR3 has 18 amino acids. Looked up from germline, CDR1 is SGHNT and CDR2 is YYREEE (reference sequence). The sequenced sample consisted of peripheral blood. The sequence was collected from a man older than 75 with active or convalescent COVID-19. V usage is TRBV5-4 and J usage is TRBJ2-4; TRBD2 agrees at 7 bases. The CDR3 DNA is TGTGCCAGCAGCCTCGCGGGGAGGGGCACTCTGGCCAAAAACATTCAGTACTTC. As protein: CASSLAGRGTLAKNIQYF.